This paragraph covers one T cell receptor beta chain sequence. This sample was included in a study of control samples from healthy donors and cancer patients. Germline V gives CDR1 SGHDT, CDR2 YYEEEE. Trimming took 1 base from V and 6 from J; bases not matched to a gene: 6. The CDR3 is 15 amino acids. Produced via immunoSEQ multiplex PCR; TCRdb's table is partial and in-frame only. The sample includes 150,000 to 200,000 clones, around 88% of them seen just once. J is TRBJ1-2 and V is TRBV5-6; TRBD1 matches at 10 bases. What was sequenced was blood. This clonotype was sampled from a man aged 18 to 29 in good health. The CDR3 nucleotides read TGTGCCAGCAGCTTGTATGGACAGGGGGTGCATGGCTACACCTTC. This sequence encodes CASSLYGQGVHGYTF.